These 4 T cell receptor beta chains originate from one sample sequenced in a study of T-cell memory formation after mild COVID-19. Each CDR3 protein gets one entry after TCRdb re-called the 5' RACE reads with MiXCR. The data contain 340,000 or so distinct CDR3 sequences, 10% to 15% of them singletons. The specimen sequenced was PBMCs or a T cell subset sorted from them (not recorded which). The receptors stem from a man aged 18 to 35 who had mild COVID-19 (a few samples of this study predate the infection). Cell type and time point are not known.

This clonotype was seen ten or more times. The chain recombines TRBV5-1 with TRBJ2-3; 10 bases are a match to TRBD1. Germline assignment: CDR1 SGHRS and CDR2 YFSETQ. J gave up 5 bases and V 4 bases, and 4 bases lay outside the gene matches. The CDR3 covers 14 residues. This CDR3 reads CASSPGQGGDTQYF. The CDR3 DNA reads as TGCGCCAGCAGCCCCGGACAGGGGGGAGATACGCAGTATTTT.

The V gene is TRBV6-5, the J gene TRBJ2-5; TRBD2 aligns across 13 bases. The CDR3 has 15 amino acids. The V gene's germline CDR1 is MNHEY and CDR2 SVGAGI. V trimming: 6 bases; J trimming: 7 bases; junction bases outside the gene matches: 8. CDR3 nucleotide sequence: TGTGCCAGCAGGACACTAGCGGGGGGGCAGGGGACCCAGTACTTC. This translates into CASRTLAGGQGTQYF.

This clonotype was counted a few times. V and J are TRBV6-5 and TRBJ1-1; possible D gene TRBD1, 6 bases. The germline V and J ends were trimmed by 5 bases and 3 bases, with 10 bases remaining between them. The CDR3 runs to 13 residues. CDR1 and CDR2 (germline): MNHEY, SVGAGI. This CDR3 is CASSHRVDTEAFF. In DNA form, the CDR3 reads TGTGCCAGCAGTCACAGGGTAGACACTGAAGCTTTCTTT.

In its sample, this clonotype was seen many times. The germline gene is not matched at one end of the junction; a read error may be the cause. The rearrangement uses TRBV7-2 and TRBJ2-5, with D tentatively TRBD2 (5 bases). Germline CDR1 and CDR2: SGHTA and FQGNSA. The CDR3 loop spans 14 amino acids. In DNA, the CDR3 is TGCGCCAGCAGCTTGGGAAGCGGTCAAGAGACCCAGTACTTC. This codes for CASSLGSGQETQYF.